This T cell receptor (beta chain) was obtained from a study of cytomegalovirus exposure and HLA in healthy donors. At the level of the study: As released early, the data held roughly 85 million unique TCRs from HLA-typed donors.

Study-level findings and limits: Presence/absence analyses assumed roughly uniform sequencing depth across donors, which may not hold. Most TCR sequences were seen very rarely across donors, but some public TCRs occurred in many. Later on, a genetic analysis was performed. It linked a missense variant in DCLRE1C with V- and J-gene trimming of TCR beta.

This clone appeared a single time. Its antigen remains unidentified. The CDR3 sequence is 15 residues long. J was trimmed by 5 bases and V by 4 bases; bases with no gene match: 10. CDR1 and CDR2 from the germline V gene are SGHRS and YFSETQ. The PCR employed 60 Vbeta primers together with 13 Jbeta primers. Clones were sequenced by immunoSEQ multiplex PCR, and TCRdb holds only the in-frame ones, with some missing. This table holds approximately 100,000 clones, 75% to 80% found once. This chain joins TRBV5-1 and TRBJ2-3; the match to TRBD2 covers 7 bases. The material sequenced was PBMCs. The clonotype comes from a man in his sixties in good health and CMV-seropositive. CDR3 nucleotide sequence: TGCGCCAGCAGCCCCGATCGCTCTAGCGGAGATACGCAGTATTTT. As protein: CASSPDRSSGDTQYF.